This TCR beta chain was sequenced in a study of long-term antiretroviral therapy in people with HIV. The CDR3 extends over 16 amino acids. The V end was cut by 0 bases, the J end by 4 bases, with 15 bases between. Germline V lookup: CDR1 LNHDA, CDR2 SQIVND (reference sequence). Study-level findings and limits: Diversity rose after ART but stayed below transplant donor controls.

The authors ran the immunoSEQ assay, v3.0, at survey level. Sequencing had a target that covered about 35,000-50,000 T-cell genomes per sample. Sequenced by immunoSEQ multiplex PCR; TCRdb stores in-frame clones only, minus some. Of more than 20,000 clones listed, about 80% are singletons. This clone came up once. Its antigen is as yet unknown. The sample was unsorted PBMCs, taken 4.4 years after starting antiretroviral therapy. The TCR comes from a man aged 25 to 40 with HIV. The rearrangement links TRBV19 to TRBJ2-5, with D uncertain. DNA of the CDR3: TGTGCCAGTAGTATAGATTTCACTCCCGCTGGAGAGACCCAGTACTTC. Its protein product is CASSIDFTPAGETQYF. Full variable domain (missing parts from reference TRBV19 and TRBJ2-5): DGGITQSPKYLFRKEGQNVTLSCEQNLNHDAMYWYRQDPGQGLRLIYYSQIVNDFQKGDIAEGYSVSREKKESFPLTVTSAQKNPTAFYLCASSIDFTPAGETQYFGPGTRLLVL.